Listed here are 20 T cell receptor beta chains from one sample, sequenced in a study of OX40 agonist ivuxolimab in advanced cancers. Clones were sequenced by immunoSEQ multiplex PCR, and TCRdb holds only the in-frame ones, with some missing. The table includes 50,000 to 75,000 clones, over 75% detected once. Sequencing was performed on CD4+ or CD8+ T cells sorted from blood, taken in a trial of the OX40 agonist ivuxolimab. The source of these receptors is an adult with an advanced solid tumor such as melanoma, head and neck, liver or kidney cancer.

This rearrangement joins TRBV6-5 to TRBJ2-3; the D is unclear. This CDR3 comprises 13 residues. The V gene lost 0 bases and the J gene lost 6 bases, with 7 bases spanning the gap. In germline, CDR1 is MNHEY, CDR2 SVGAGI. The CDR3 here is CASSYSRSDTQYF. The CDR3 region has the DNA TGTGCCAGCAGTTACTCTAGATCGGATACGCAGTATTTT.

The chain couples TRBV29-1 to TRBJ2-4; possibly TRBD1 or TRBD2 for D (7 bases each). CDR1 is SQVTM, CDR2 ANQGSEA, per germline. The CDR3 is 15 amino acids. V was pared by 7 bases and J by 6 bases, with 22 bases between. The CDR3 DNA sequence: TGCAGCGGAGGGGCGGGAGAGGGGGCGGGAAACATTCAGTACTTC. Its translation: CSGGAGEGAGNIQYF.

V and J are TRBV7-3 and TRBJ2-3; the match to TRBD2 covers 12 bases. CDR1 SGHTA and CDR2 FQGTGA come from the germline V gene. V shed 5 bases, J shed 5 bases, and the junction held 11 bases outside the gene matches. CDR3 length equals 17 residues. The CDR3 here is CASSADPSGGVLDTQYF. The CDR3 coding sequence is TGTGCCAGCAGCGCAGACCCTAGCGGGGGGGTTTTAGATACGCAGTATTTT. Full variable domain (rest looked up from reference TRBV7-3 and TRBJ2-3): GAGVSQTPSNKVTEKGKYVELRCDPISGHTALYWYRQSLGQGPEFLIYFQGTGAADDSGLPNDRFFAVRPEGSVSTLKIQRTERGDSAVYLCASSADPSGGVLDTQYFGPGTRLTVL.

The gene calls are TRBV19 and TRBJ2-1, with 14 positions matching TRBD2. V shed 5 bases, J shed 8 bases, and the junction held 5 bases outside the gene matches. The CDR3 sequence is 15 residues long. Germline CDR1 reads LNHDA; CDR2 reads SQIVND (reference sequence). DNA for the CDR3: TGTGCCAGTAGTTTCCCGGGACTAGCGGGGGATGAGCAGTTCTTC. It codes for CASSFPGLAGDEQFF.

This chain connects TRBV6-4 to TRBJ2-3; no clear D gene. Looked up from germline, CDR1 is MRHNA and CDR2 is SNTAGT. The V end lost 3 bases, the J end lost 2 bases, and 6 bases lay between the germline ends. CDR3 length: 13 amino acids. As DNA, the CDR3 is TGTGCCAGCAGTGAGGGTCCCACAGATACGCAGTATTTT. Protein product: CASSEGPTDTQYF.

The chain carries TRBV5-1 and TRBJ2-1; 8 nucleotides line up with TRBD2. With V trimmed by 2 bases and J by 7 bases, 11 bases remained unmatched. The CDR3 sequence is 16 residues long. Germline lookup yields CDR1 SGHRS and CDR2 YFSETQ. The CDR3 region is CASSLVPGGVWNEQFF. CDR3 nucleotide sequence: TGCGCCAGCAGCTTAGTCCCCGGGGGGGTCTGGAATGAGCAGTTCTTC.

The CDR3 loop is CASSIPTGSGNTIYF. CDR3 bases: TGTGCCAGCAGTATCCCGACAGGGTCAGGAAACACCATATATTTT. The rearrangement links TRBV5-4 to TRBJ1-3; 7 bases map to TRBD1. V trimming: 5 bases; J trimming: 4 bases; junction bases outside the gene matches: 9. The CDR3 is 15 residues long. Germline V gene data show CDR1 as SGHNT and CDR2 as YYREEE (reference sequence).

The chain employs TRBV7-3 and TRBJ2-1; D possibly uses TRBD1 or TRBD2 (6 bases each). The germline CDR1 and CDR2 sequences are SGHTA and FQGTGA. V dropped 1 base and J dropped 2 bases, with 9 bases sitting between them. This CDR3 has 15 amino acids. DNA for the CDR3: TGTGCCAGCAGCTTAAGGGGGGCCGCCTACAATGAGCAGTTCTTC. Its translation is CASSLRGAAYNEQFF.

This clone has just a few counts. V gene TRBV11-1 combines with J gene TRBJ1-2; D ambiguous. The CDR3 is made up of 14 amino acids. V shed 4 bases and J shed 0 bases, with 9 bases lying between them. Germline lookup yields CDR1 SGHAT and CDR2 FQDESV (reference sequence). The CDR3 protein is CASSSGRTNYGYTF. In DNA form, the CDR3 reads TGTGCCAGCAGCTCGGGCAGGACTAACTATGGCTACACCTTC. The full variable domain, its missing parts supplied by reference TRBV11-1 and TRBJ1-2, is EAEVAQSPRYKITEKSQAVAFWCDPISGHATLYWYRQILGQGPELLVQFQDESVVDDSQLPKDRFSAERLKGVDSTLKIQPAELGDSAMYLCASSSGRTNYGYTFGSGTRLTVV.

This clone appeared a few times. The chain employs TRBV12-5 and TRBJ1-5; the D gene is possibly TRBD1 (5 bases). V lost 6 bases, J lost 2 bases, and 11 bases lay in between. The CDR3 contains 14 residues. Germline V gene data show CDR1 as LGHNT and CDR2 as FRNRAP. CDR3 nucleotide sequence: TGTGCTAGTGGCGAGTCGGGGGGCAATCAGCCCCAGCATTTT. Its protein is CASGESGGNQPQHF.

Here the CDR3 reads CASSIHQGLAGGVETQYF. CDR3 in DNA: TGTGCCAGCAGCATTCACCAAGGACTAGCGGGGGGGGTGGAGACCCAGTACTTC. The rearrangement uses TRBV7-9 and TRBJ2-5, with 15 bases lining up with TRBD2. Germline-derived CDR1 and CDR2 are SEHNR and FQNEAQ (reference sequence). CDR3 size: 18 residues. J was trimmed by 5 bases and V by 5 bases; bases with no gene match: 12.

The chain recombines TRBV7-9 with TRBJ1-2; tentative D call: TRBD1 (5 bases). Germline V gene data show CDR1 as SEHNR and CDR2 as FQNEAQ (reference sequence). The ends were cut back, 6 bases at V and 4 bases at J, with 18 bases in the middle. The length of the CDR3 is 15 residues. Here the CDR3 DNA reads TGTGCCAGCAGGGACCCCAGGGACGCCCTCTATGGCTACACCTTC. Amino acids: CASRDPRDALYGYTF.

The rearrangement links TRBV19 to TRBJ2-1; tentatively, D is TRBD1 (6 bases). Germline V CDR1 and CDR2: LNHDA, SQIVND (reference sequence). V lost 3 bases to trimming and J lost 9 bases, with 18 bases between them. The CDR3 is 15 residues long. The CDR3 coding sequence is TGTGCCAGTAGTATGGCAGGGGTCTTTCTCGGTGAGCAGTTCTTC. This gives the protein CASSMAGVFLGEQFF.

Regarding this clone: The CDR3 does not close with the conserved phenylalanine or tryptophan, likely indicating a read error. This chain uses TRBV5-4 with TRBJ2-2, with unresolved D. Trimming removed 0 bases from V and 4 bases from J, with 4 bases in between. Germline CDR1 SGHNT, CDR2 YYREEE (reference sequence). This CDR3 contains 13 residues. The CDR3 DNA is TGTGCCAGCAGCTTGGGAGGCACCGGGGAGCTGTTTTCT. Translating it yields CASSLGGTGELFS.

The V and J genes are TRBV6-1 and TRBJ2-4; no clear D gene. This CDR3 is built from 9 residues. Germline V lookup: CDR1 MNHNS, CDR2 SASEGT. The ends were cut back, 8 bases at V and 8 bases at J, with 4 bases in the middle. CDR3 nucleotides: TGTGCCAGCGGGGACATTCAGTACTTC. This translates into CASGDIQYF.

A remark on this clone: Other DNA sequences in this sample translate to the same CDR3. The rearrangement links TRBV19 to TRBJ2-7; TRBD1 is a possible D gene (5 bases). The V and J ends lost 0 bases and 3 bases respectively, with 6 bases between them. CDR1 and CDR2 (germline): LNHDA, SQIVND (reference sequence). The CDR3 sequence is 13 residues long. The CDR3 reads CASSIERGYEQYF. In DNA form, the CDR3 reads TGTGCCAGTAGTATAGAAAGGGGCTACGAGCAGTACTTC.

The chain's CDR3 is CASTPGQGINYEQYF. The CDR3 DNA follows: TGTGCCAGTACCCCCGGACAGGGTATAAACTACGAGCAGTACTTC. This chain joins TRBV19 and TRBJ2-7; TRBD1 matches at 8 bases. CDR1 is LNHDA, CDR2 SQIVND, per germline (reference sequence). The V segment lost 7 bases and the J segment 3 bases; nucleotides outside the gene matches: 11. CDR3 length: 15 amino acids.

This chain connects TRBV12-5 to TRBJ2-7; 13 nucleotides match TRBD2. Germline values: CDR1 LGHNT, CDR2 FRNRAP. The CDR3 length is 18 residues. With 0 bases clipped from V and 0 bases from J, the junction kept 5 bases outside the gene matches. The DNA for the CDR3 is TGTGCTAGTGGTTTGGTGGGACTAGCGGGGACCGCCTCCTACGAGCAGTACTTC. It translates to CASGLVGLAGTASYEQYF.

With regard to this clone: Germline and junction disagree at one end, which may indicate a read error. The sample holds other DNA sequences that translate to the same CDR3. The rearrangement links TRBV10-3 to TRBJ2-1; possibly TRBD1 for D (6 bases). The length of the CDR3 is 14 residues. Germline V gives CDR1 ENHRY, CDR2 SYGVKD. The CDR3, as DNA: TGTGCCATTAGTGAACGGGACACTTACAATGAGCAGTTCTTC. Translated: CAISERDTYNEQFF.

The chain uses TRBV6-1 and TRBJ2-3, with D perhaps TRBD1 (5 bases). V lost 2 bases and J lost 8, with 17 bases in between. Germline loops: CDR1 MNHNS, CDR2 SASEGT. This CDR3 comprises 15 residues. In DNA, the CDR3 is TGTGCCAGCAGTGAACAGGGCAATCACGAGAGTACGCAGTATTTT. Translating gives CASSEQGNHESTQYF.